This TCR beta chain was captured in a study of spatial heterogeneity in lung cancer. Background on the study: Each distinct TCR and UMI combination averaged more than ten appearances in raw reads.

Study-level findings and limits: Counts of expanded alpha and beta TCRs within tumors tracked the tumor nonsynonymous mutation count.

TCRdb processed the 5' RACE reads anew with MiXCR; each CDR3 protein has one entry. The data contain roughly 5,000 distinct CDR3 sequences, roughly 30% of them singletons. The sample holds many counts of this clonotype. The antigen is unknown. Specified time point: sample taken at primary tumor resection. Whole RNA from tumor, nontumor lung or frozen PBMC was sequenced unsorted. The source is a male donor with early-stage non-small cell lung cancer. Sequencing used lung tumor tissue, obtained at surgery.

The CDR3: CAISAGFSNEQYF. CDR3 bases: TGTGCCATCAGCGCAGGATTCTCTAACGAGCAGTACTTC. The chain uses TRBV10-3 and TRBJ2-7; D remains unclear. CDR3 length equals 13 residues. With 6 bases removed from V and 5 bases from J, the gap between germline ends came to 14 bases. In germline, CDR1 is ENHRY, CDR2 SYGVKD.